This T cell receptor beta chain was identified during a study of response to subunit inactivated influenza vaccine. Findings and limits, study-wide: The authors suggested that few new T cells are recruited per seasonal influenza vaccination.

V lost 4 bases and J lost 3, with 13 bases in between. CDR3 length: 14 amino acids. CDR1 and CDR2 (germline): MNHEY, SMNVEV (reference sequence). Notes on this clonotype: Antigen unknown.

Each CDR3 protein gets one entry after TCRdb re-called the RT-PCR reads with MiXCR. The sample records around 200,000 distinct CDR3 sequences, 13% to 15% being singletons. The receptor was derived from a middle-aged man who received an inactivated influenza vaccine. The chain couples TRBV27 to TRBJ2-7; perhaps TRBD2 as D (6 bases). Sequences were derived from CD8+ T cells sorted from PBMCs, sampled approximately 5 days after vaccination. The chain's CDR3 is CASSSSAPIYEQYF. The CDR3 nucleotides read TGTGCCAGCAGTTCTAGCGCGCCTATCTACGAGCAGTACTTC.